This T cell receptor (beta chain) was sequenced in a study of blood T cell repertoires in COVID-19. The germline V gene encodes CDR1 MNHEY and CDR2 SVGAGI. This CDR3 comprises 11 residues. Trimming cost V 7 bases and J 6 bases, with 9 bases left between them. Measured with immunoSEQ multiplex PCR; TCRdb has only the in-frame clones, and not every one. The data show roughly 200,000 clones, about 87% seen once. Participant age was about 18 to 100 years, and participants resided in 24 US areas. Grouping used clinical history reported by participants in a survey and questionnaire. The chain couples TRBV6-5 to TRBJ1-1; a possible D gene is TRBD1 (5 bases). The sample taken for sequencing was PBMCs or T cells enriched from blood (not recorded which). The source is a woman aged 30 to 39 who had recovered from COVID-19. The CDR3 bases are TGTGCCAGCAACGGGGGGTCTGAAGCTTTCTTT. It yields the protein CASNGGSEAFF.